A single sample gave rise to the 16 T cell receptor beta chains below, sequenced in a study of human T cells and chemical hapten exposure. One entry per CDR3 protein results from TCRdb running MiXCR on the RACE reads. Among under 100,000 distinct CDR3 sequences listed, over 6.5% were seen once. Time point denoted: pre-sensitization, week 0. Treatment reported: therapeutic diphenylcyclopropenone sensitization with weekly scalp DPC. The sequenced sample was whole blood, obtained in connection with sensitization to the hapten diphenylcyclopropenone (DPC). The receptors derive from a middle-aged man with alopecia areata. Some clones in this sample may be carry-over from other donors' samples.

This clonotype appeared a few times. The V and J genes are TRBV6-2 or TRBV6-3 and TRBJ2-7; 7 positions agree with TRBD1. The germline V gene has CDR1 MNHEY and CDR2 SVGEGT. This CDR3 is built from 12 residues. J lost 3 bases, V lost 6 bases, and 2 bases had no gene match. CDR3 residues: CASSGQVYEQYF. The CDR3 coding sequence is TGTGCCAGCAGCGGACAGGTCTACGAGCAGTACTTC.

The J gene is TRBJ1-1, the V gene TRBV6-2 or TRBV6-3, with 9 positions matching TRBD1. CDR3 size: 14 residues. V lost 5 bases to trimming and J lost 5 bases; unmatched junction nucleotides: 6. CDR1 is MNHEY, CDR2 SVGEGT, per germline. The CDR3 nucleotides are TGTGCCAGCAGTGCCTTGACAGGGGGAACTGAAGCTTTCTTT. Translating gives CASSALTGGTEAFF.

The chain couples TRBV7-6 to TRBJ2-7, with D perhaps matching TRBD1 (5 bases). This CDR3 has 11 amino acids. Deletions cut 8 bases from V and 4 bases from J, with 9 bases between. CDR1 and CDR2 (germline): SGHVS, FNYEAQ. The CDR3 DNA sequence: TGTGCCAGCCAGACAGTGTACGAGCAGTACGTC. Amino acid sequence: CASQTVYEQYV.

This clonotype was counted ten times or more. The chain recombines TRBV3-1 with TRBJ2-1; no reliable D call. The V gene's germline CDR1 is LGHDT and CDR2 YNNKEL (reference sequence). V gave up 4 bases and J gave up 2 bases, with 6 bases separating them. There are 13 residues in the CDR3. The CDR3 nucleotides read TGTGCCAGCAGCCGAACAGCCTACAATGAGCAGTTCTTC. The encoded protein is CASSRTAYNEQFF.

This clonotype was observed at least ten times. This sequence joins TRBV10-3 and TRBJ1-5, with 8 bases lining up with TRBD1. Losses at the gene ends were 2 bases for V and 7 bases for J; bases not matched to a gene: 7. The germline CDR1 and CDR2 sequences are ENHRY and SYGVKD. The CDR3 contains 15 residues. CDR3 in amino acids: CAISEGQGSRQPQHF. The CDR3 DNA reads as TGTGCCATCAGTGAGGGACAGGGAAGTCGACAGCCCCAGCATTTT.

With regard to this clonotype: A read error is possible here, since a much larger clone lies one base away. This chain joins TRBV11-3 and TRBJ2-1; the D gene is possibly TRBD2 (6 bases). Looked up from germline, CDR1 is SGHNT and CDR2 is YENEEA. Trimming left V 4 bases short and J 8 bases short, with 15 bases between. The CDR3 totals 14 residues. The CDR3 DNA follows: TGTGCCAGCAGCTCTAGCAGGAGGGGCGATGAGCAGTTCTTC. Protein product: CASSSSRRGDEQFF.

This clonotype was picked up a small number of times. The chain is built from TRBV7-8 and TRBJ2-1; TRBD2 agrees at 11 bases. V lost 5 bases, J lost 8 bases, and 11 bases stayed unmatched. Germline V gives CDR1 SGHVS, CDR2 FQNEAQ. The CDR3 is made up of 16 amino acids. The DNA for the CDR3 is TGTGCCAGCAGCCCACCCGTAGCGGGAGGGACCCATGAGCAGTTCTTC. Its protein is CASSPPVAGGTHEQFF. Full variable domain (rest looked up from reference TRBV7-8 and TRBJ2-1): GAGVSQSPRYKVAKRGQDVALRCDPISGHVSLFWYQQALGQGPEFLTYFQNEAQLDKSGLPSDRFFAERPEGSVSTLKIQRTQQEDSAVYLCASSPPVAGGTHEQFFGPGTRLTVL.

This clonotype was seen a few times. The rearrangement uses TRBV5-6 and TRBJ2-1, with 11 bases fitting TRBD2. This CDR3 region has 15 residues. The trim removed 5 bases at V and 7 bases at J, leaving 8 bases unmatched. The germline V gene has CDR1 SGHDT and CDR2 YYEEEE. The CDR3 nucleotides are TGTGCCAGCAGTCGACTAGCGGGACGAGGTAATGAGCAGTTCTTC. This encodes CASSRLAGRGNEQFF.

This clonotype has at least ten counts. The J gene is TRBJ2-3, the V gene TRBV6-5, with D possibly being TRBD2 (6 bases). V dropped 0 bases and J dropped 14 bases, with 18 bases sitting between them. CDR3 length: 14 amino acids. Germline CDR1 is MNHEY and CDR2 is SVGAGI. The CDR3 region has the DNA TGTGCCAGCAGTTACTCGACTCGGCTAGCGATGTGGTATTTT. Protein product: CASSYSTRLAMWYF.

This chain links TRBV5-1 with TRBJ1-5; TRBD1 is a possible D gene (6 bases). Germline CDR1 is SGHRS and CDR2 is YFSETQ. The CDR3 has 14 residues. Trimming took off 3 bases at V and 4 bases at J, with 11 bases between the two ends. The CDR3 bases are TGCGCCAGCAGCTACGGGACACCTAATCAGCCCCAGCATTTT. It encodes CASSYGTPNQPQHF.

The chain joins TRBV11-1 to TRBJ2-3; possibly TRBD2 for D (6 bases). From germline, CDR1 is SGHAT and CDR2 FQDESV (reference sequence). The CDR3 is made up of 17 amino acids. The V gene lost 4 bases and the J gene lost 3 bases, with 20 bases spanning the gap. The CDR3 coding sequence is TGTGCCAGCAGCTCCTTCCTCCGGGACTCGGGGACAGATACGCAGTATTTT. It is translated as CASSSFLRDSGTDTQYF.

As for this clonotype: A read error may explain this, as a much larger clone is one base away. J is TRBJ1-1 and V is TRBV12-3 or TRBV12-4; perhaps TRBD1 as D (6 bases). The CDR3 sequence is 15 residues long. The CDR3 DNA follows: TGTGCCAGCAGTCCTCAGGGGAGGGGTAACACTAAAGCTTTCTTT. Translated, it gives CASSPQGRGNTKAFF.

This clonotype was found many times. The V call is TRBV7-3, the J call TRBJ2-1, with D hard to call. CDR3 length equals 14 residues. Trimming cost V 0 bases and J 5 bases, with 8 bases left between them. CDR1 and CDR2 (germline): SGHTA, FQGTGA. The CDR3 region is CASSLTFQNNEQFF. CDR3 DNA sequence: TGTGCCAGCAGCTTAACGTTCCAAAACAATGAGCAGTTCTTC.

This clonotype was seen repeatedly, ten times or more. This chain connects TRBV27 to TRBJ2-3; 13 bases fit TRBD2. This CDR3 region has 17 residues. The germline CDR1 and CDR2 sequences are MNHEY and SMNVEV (reference sequence). Unmatched junction bases numbered 11, after V lost 6 bases and J lost 5 bases. The CDR3 coding sequence is TGTGCCAGCAGCAAACGGACTAGCGGGAGTTCGGGAGATACGCAGTATTTT. Translated: CASSKRTSGSSGDTQYF.

This clonotype was picked up a small number of times. V usage is TRBV29-1 and J usage is TRBJ2-1; possible D gene TRBD2, 6 bases. Germline assignment: CDR1 SQVTM and CDR2 ANQGSEA. This CDR3 has 17 amino acids. Deletions cut 3 bases from V and 0 bases from J, with 18 bases between. CDR3 sequence: CSVDGSVAASSYNEQFF. CDR3 coding DNA: TGCAGCGTTGACGGTTCGGTAGCGGCTAGCTCCTACAATGAGCAGTTCTTC.

This clonotype was seen repeatedly, ten times or more. This sequence joins TRBV10-3 and TRBJ2-3; D gene ambiguous. The CDR3 spans 15 residues. Germline CDR1 and CDR2: ENHRY and SYGVKD. The V and J ends lost 3 bases and 4 bases respectively, with 14 bases between them. CDR3 DNA sequence: TGTGCCATCAGTGAAAGTGGCCAGGCATCAGATACGCAGTATTTT. It translates to CAISESGQASDTQYF.